This T cell receptor beta chain was identified during a study of cytomegalovirus exposure and HLA in healthy donors. Unrecorded immune exposures were likely, despite nominal health at sampling. To note about this clone: Its specificity is not known.

Primers for the PCR totalled 60 Vbeta and 13 Jbeta. Sequencing used immunoSEQ multiplex PCR; TCRdb keeps in-frame clones, though not all of them. The table includes 150,000 to 180,000 clones, around 84% detected once. The study's findings and limits: A previous analysis found most TCR beta V segments productive roughly 87% or roughly 30% of the time. Owing to their indistinguishability, certain V segments, notably TRBV6-2 and TRBV6-3, were excluded.

J gave up 4 bases and V 3 bases, and 4 bases lay outside the gene matches. From germline, CDR1 is SGHRS and CDR2 YFSETQ. The CDR3 loop spans 14 amino acids. This chain joins TRBV5-1 and TRBJ1-2; 9 nucleotides agree with TRBD1. Sequenced: PBMCs. This receptor was identified in a woman aged 40 to 50 in good health and CMV-seropositive. As DNA, the CDR3 is TGCGCCAGCAGCTACGGGACAGGGTCCTATGGCTACACCTTC. It codes for CASSYGTGSYGYTF.